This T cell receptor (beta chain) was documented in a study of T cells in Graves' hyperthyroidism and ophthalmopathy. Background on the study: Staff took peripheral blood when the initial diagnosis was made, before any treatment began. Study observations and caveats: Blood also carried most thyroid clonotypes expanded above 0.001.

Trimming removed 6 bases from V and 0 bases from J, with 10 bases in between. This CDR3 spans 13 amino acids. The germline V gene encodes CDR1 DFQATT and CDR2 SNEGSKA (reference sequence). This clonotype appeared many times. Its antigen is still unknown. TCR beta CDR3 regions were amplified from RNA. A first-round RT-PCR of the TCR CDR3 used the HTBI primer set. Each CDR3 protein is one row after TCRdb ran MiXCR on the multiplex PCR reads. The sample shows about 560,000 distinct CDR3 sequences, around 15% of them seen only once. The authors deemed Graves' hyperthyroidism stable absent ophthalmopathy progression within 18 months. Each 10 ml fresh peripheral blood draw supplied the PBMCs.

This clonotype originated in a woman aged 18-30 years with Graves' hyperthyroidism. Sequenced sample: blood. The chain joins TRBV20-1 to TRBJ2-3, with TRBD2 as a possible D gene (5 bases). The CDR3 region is CSAHRGSTDTQYF. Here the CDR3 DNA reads TGCAGTGCCCACCGGGGTAGCACAGATACGCAGTATTTT.